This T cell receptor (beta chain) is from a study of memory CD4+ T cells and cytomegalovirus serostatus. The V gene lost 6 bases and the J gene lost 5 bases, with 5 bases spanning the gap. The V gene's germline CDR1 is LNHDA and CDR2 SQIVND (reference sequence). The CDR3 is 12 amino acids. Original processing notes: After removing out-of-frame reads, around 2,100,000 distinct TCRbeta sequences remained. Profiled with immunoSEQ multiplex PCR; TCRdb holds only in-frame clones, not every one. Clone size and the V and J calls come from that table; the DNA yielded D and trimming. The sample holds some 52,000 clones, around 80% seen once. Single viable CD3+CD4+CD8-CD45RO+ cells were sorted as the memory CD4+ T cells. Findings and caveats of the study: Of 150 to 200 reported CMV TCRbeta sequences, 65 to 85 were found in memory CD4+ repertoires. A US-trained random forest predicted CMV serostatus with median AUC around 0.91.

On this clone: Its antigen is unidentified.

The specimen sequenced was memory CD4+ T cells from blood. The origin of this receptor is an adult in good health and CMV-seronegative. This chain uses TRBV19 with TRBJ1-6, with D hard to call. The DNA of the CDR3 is TGTGCCAGTAGGGTTAATAATTCACCCCTCCACTTT. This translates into CASRVNNSPLHF. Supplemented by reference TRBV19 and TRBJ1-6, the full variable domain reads DGGITQSPKYLFRKEGQNVTLSCEQNLNHDAMYWYRQDPGQGLRLIYYSQIVNDFQKGDIAEGYSVSREKKESFPLTVTSAQKNPTAFYLCASRVNNSPLHFGNGTRLTVT.